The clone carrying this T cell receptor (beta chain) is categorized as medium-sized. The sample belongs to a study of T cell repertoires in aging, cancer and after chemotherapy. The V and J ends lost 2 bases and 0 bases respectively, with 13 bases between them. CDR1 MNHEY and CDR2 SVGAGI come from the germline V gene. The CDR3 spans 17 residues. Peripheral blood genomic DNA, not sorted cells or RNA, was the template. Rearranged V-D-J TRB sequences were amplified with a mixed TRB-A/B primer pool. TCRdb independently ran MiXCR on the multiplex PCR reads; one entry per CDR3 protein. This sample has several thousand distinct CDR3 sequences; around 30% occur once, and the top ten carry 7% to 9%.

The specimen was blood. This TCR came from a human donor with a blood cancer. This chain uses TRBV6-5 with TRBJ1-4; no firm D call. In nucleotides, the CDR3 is TGTGCCAGCAGTTACGAGGCAGGCGGACCAACTAATGAAAAACTGTTTTTT. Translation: CASSYEAGGPTNEKLFF.